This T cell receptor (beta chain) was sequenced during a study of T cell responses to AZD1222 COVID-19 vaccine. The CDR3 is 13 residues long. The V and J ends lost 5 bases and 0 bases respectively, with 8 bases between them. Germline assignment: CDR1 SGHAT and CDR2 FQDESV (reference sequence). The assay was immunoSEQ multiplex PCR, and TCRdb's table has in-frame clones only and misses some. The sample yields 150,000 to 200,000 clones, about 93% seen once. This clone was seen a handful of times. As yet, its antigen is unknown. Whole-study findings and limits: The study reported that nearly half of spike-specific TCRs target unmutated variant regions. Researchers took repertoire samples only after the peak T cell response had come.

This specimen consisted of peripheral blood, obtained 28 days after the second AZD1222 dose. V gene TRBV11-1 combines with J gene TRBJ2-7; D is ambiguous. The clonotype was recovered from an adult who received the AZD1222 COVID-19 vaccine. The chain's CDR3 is CASSPQNSYEQYF. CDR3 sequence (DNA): TGTGCCAGCAGCCCTCAAAACTCCTACGAGCAGTACTTC. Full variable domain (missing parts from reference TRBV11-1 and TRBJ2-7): EAEVAQSPRYKITEKSQAVAFWCDPISGHATLYWYRQILGQGPELLVQFQDESVVDDSQLPKDRFSAERLKGVDSTLKIQPAELGDSAMYLCASSPQNSYEQYFGPGTRLTVT.